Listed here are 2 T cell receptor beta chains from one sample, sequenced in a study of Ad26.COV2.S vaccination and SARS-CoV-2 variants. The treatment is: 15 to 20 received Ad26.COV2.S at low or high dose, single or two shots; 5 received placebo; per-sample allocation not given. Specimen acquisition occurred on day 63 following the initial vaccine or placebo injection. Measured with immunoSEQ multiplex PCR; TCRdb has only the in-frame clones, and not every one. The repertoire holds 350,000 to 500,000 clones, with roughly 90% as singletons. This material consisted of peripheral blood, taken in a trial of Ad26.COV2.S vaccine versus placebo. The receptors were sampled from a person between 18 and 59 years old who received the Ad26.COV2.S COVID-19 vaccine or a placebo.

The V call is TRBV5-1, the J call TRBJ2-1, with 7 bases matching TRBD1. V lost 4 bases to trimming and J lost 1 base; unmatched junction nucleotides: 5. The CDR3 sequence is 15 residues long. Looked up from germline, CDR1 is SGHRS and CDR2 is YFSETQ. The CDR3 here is CASSLRQGSYNEQFF. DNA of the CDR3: TGCGCCAGCAGCCTAAGACAGGGATCCTACAATGAGCAGTTCTTC.

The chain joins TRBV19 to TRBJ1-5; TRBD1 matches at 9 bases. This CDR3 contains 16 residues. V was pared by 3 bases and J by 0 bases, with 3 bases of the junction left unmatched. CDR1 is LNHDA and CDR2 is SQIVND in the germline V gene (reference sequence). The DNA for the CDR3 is TGTGCCAGTAGTATGGGGACAGGGTATAGCAATCAGCCCCAGCATTTT. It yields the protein CASSMGTGYSNQPQHF.